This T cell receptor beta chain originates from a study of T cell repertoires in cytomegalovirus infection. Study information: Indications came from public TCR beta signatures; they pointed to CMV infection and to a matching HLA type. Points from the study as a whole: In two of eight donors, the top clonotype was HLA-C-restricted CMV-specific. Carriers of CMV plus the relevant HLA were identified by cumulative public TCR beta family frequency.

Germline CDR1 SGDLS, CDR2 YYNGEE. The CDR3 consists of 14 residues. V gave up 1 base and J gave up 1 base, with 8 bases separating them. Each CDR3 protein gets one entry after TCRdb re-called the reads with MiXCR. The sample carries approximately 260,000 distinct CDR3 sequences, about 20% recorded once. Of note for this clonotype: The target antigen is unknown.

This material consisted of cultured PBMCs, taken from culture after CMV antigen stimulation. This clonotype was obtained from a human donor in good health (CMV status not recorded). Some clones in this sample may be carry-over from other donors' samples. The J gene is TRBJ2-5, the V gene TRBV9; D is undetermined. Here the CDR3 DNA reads TGTGCCAGCAGCGTACTTGGCGGCCAAGAGACCCAGTACTTC. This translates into CASSVLGGQETQYF.